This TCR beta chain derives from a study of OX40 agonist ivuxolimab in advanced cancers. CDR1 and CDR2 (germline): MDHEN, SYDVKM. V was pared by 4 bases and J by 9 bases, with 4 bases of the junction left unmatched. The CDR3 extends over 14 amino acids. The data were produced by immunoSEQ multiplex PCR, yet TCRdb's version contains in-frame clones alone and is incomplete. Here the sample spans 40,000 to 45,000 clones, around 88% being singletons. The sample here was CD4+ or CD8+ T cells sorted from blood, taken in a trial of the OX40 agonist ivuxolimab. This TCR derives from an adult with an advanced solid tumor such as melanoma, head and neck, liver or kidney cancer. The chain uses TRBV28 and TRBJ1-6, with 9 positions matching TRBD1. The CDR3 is CASSWTGEGSPLHF. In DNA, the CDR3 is TGTGCCAGCAGTTGGACAGGGGAGGGTTCACCCCTCCACTTT.